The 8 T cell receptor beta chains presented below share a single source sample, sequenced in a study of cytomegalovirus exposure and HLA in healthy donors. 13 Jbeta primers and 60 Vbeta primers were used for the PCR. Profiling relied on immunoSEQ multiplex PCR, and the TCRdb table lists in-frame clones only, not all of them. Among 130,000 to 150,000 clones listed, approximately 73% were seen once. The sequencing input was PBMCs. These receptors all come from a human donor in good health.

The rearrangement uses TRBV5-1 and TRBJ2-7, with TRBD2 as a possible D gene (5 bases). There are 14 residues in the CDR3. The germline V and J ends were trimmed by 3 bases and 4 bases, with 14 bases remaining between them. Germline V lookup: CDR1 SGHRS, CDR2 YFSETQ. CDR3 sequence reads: CASSYGGPAYEQYF. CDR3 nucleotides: TGCGCCAGCAGCTATGGCGGGCCCGCATACGAGCAGTACTTC. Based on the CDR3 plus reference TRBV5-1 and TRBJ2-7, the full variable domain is KAGVTQTPRYLIKTRGQQVTLSCSPISGHRSVSWYQQTPGQGLQFLFEYFSETQRNKGNFPGRFSGRQFSNSRSEMNVSTLELGDSALYLCASSYGGPAYEQYFGPGTRLTVT.

The CDR3 DNA reads TGTGCCATCAGTGAGAATCGCGGGGAACAGCCCCAGCATTTT. This encodes CAISENRGEQPQHF. V usage is TRBV10-3 and J usage is TRBJ1-5; D remains ambiguous. Per germline, CDR1 ENHRY and CDR2 SYGVKD. V gave up 2 bases and J gave up 7 bases, with 12 bases separating them. The length of the CDR3 is 14 residues.

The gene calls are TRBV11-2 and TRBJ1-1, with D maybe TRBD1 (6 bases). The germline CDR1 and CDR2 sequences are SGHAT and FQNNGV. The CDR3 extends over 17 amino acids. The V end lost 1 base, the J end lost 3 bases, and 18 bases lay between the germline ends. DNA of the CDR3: TGTGCCAGCAGCTTAGGGGGGACAAGAGTTTGGGACACTGAAGCTTTCTTT. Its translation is CASSLGGTRVWDTEAFF.

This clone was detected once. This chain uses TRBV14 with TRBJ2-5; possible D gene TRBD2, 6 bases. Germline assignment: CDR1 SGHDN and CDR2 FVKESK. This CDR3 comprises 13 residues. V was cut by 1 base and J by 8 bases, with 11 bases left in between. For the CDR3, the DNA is TGTGCCAGCAGCCAAGGAGGGGCGGGAACCCAGTACTTC. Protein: CASSQGGAGTQYF.

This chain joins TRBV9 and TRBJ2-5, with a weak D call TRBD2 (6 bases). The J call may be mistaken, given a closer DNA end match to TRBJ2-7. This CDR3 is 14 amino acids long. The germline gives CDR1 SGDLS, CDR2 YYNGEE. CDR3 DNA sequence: TGTGCCAGCAGCGTAGCAAGGCGGGGATCCGAGCAGTACTTC. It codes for CASSVARRGSEQYF.

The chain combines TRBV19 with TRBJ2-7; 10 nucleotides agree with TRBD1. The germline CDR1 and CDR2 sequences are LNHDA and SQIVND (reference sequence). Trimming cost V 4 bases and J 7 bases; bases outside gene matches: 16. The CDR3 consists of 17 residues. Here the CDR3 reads CASSTGMTGTGAGEQYF. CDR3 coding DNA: TGTGCCAGTAGTACGGGTATGACCGGGACAGGGGCAGGTGAGCAGTACTTC.

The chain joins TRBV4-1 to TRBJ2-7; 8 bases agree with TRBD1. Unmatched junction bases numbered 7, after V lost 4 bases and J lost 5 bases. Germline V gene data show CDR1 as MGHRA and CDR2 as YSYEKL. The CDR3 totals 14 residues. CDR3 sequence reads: CASSRLGQGNEQYF. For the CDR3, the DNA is TGCGCCAGCAGCCGCCTTGGACAGGGTAACGAGCAGTACTTC.

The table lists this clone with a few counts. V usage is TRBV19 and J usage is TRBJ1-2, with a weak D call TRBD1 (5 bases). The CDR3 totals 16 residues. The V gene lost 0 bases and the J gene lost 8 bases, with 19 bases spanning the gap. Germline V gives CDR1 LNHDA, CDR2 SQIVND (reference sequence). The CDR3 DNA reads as TGTGCCAGTAGTATAGATGTGATGGGTTGGGGCCGCGGCTACACCTTC. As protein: CASSIDVMGWGRGYTF.